What follows are 15 T cell receptor beta chains derived from one specimen sequenced in a study of monozygotic twins with inflammatory bowel disease. For each CDR3 protein, TCRdb gives one entry from its re-call of the 5' RACE reads, without DNA. This listing includes 400,000 to 500,000 distinct CDR3 sequences. Sequenced input: blood. These TCRs come from a human donor with ulcerative colitis or Crohn's disease, or a healthy co-twin of an affected twin (not recorded which).

The chain joins TRBV28 to TRBJ1-5; the TCRdb D gene call, TRBD1, has no DNA to confirm it. Germline assignment: CDR1 MDHEN and CDR2 SYDVKM. The CDR3 sequence is 17 residues long. The CDR3 sequence is CASSELRNRVSNQPQHF. Together with reference TRBV28 and TRBJ1-5, the CDR3 gives the full variable domain: DVKVTQSSRYLVKRTGEKVFLECVQDMDHENMFWYRQDPGLGLRLIYFSYDVKMKEKGDIPEGYSVSREKKERFSLILESASTNQTSMYLCASSELRNRVSNQPQHFGDGTRLSIL.

The chain joins TRBV6-1 to TRBJ1-3. Germline V gene lookup returns CDR1 MNHNS and CDR2 SASEGT. The CDR3 spans 15 residues. Here the CDR3 reads CASSESDSSGNTIYF.

The V gene is TRBV5-4, the J gene TRBJ1-2; lacking DNA, the TRBD1 call made by TCRdb goes unchecked. This CDR3 spans 13 amino acids. Germline CDR1 SGHNT, CDR2 YYREEE (reference sequence). The CDR3 is CASTLGGFYGYTF.

The rearrangement joins TRBV7-9 to TRBJ2-3; TCRdb names TRBD2, which stays unverified in the absence of DNA. Per germline, CDR1 SEHNR and CDR2 FQNEAQ (reference sequence). This CDR3 is built from 16 residues. This chain's CDR3 is CASSLTSGPRTDTQYF.

The rearrangement uses TRBV28 and TRBJ2-3. In germline, CDR1 is MDHEN, CDR2 SYDVKM. The CDR3 is 14 residues long. CDR3 residues: CASSFSARTDTQYF. The full variable domain, completed using reference TRBV28 and TRBJ2-3, is DVKVTQSSRYLVKRTGEKVFLECVQDMDHENMFWYRQDPGLGLRLIYFSYDVKMKEKGDIPEGYSVSREKKERFSLILESASTNQTSMYLCASSFSARTDTQYFGPGTRLTVL.

The chain carries TRBV4-1 and TRBJ2-7; TCRdb selects TRBD1, and the lack of DNA leaves this call unchecked. Germline CDR1 and CDR2: MGHRA and YSYEKL. CDR3 size: 16 residues. CDR3 sequence: CASSQDEGRDSYEQYF.

The gene calls are TRBV7-8 and TRBJ2-7; TCRdb outputs TRBD1, but without DNA this stays unchecked. CDR1 is SGHVS, CDR2 FQNEAQ, per germline. The CDR3 is 14 residues long. The CDR3 reads CASSSQDREGEQYF.

The chain employs TRBV18 and TRBJ2-7; TCRdb returns TRBD2, unconfirmable since there is no DNA. CDR3 length: 16 residues. Germline CDR1 is KGHSH and CDR2 is LQKENI. The CDR3 reads CASSPGLAGGSNEQYF.

The CDR3: CASSLWEQPQHF. J is TRBJ1-5 and V is TRBV11-2. The germline V gene encodes CDR1 SGHAT and CDR2 FQNNGV. This CDR3 region has 12 residues.

The rearrangement joins TRBV18 to TRBJ2-7; the TRBD1 assignment by TCRdb is unverifiable without DNA. This CDR3 is built from 14 residues. Germline V gives CDR1 KGHSH, CDR2 LQKENI. CDR3 loop: CASSLGGASYEQYF.

The V gene is TRBV5-1, the J gene TRBJ2-1; TCRdb's assignment of TRBD1 cannot be checked, as there is no DNA. CDR1 and CDR2 from the germline V gene are SGHRS and YFSETQ. The CDR3 covers 15 residues. This CDR3 is CASSLVQGAYNEQFF. Complete variable domain (other parts from reference TRBV5-1 and TRBJ2-1): KAGVTQTPRYLIKTRGQQVTLSCSPISGHRSVSWYQQTPGQGLQFLFEYFSETQRNKGNFPGRFSGRQFSNSRSEMNVSTLELGDSALYLCASSLVQGAYNEQFFGPGTRLTVL.

The chain is built from TRBV29-1 and TRBJ2-1; the TCRdb call, TRBD2, lacks DNA for checking. Germline V lookup: CDR1 SQVTM, CDR2 ANQGSEA. The CDR3 runs to 16 residues. CDR3 residues: CSGSGRLAGDYNEQFF.

The chain couples TRBV7-2 to TRBJ2-7; the TCRdb call, TRBD1, lacks DNA for checking. Germline CDR1 and CDR2: SGHTA and FQGNSA. The CDR3 is 16 amino acids. The CDR3 protein is CASSFGFDTGTYEQYF.

The chain employs TRBV10-3 and TRBJ2-1. The CDR3 contains 16 residues. Germline CDR1 and CDR2: ENHRY and SYGVKD. CDR3 sequence reads: CAISESSIGRNNEQFF.

The chain has TRBV20-1 and TRBJ2-1; TCRdb reports TRBD2, a call that lacks DNA to check it against. The CDR3 contains 17 residues. Looked up from germline, CDR1 is DFQATT and CDR2 is SNEGSKA (reference sequence). CDR3 amino acids: CSGFRGGKGSSYNEQFF.